The 18 T cell receptor beta chains in this list originate from one sample, sequenced in a study of cytomegalovirus exposure and HLA in healthy donors. Vbeta (60) and Jbeta (13) primers were used in the PCR. Profiling relied on immunoSEQ multiplex PCR, and the TCRdb table lists in-frame clones only, not all of them. The data hold 130,000 or so clones, with about 80% observed a single time. Sequencing input: PBMCs. The receptors here all came from a middle-aged woman in good health and CMV-seronegative.

The chain uses TRBV7-6 and TRBJ2-1; TRBD2 agrees at 8 bases. The CDR3 runs 17 residues. Germline CDR1 SGHVS, CDR2 FNYEAQ. V was pared by 5 bases and J by 2 bases, with 11 bases of the junction left unmatched. The CDR3 nucleotides read TGTGCCAGCAGCCGTGACGTGACGCGGGAGGCCTACAATGAGCAGTTCTTC. Amino acid sequence: CASSRDVTREAYNEQFF.

The chain couples TRBV9 to TRBJ1-3, with D perhaps TRBD1 (5 bases). V lost 3 bases, J lost 4 bases, and 11 bases lay in between. CDR1 is SGDLS, CDR2 YYNGEE, per germline. This CDR3 region has 14 residues. DNA of the CDR3: TGTGCCAGCAGCGCAGGACATTCCGGAAACACCATATATTTT. Its translation: CASSAGHSGNTIYF.

This clone was seen more than once but under ten times. The sample holds other DNA sequences that translate to the same CDR3. The chain uses TRBV4-3 and TRBJ2-7, with 11 bases lining up with TRBD1. Germline V gene lookup returns CDR1 LGHNA and CDR2 YSLEER. Germline trimming cut 4 bases from V and 0 bases from J; bases unmatched to any gene: 2. This CDR3 is 15 amino acids long. CDR3 residues: CASSRGQGVSYEQYF. DNA of the CDR3: TGCGCCAGCAGCCGGGGACAGGGGGTCTCCTACGAGCAGTACTTC.

The sample holds a few counts of this clone. CDR3 coding DNA: TGTGCCAGCAGAAATAGCGGAGCTAGCACAGATACGCAGTATTTT. Translated, it gives CASRNSGASTDTQYF. The chain uses TRBV6-5 and TRBJ2-3, with a weak D call TRBD2 (6 bases). V lost 6 bases and J 0 bases, leaving 13 bases between the germline ends. Germline V CDR1 and CDR2: MNHEY, SVGAGI. The CDR3 runs 15 residues.

This clone was recorded a few times. This chain links TRBV5-1 with TRBJ2-3; D gene uncertain. The CDR3 is 16 residues long. Trimming removed 4 bases from V and 2 bases from J, with 17 bases in between. Germline-derived CDR1 and CDR2 are SGHRS and YFSETQ. The CDR3 spells CASSRGSGSVTDTQYF. The CDR3, as DNA: TGCGCCAGCAGCCGAGGTTCCGGGTCCGTCACAGATACGCAGTATTTT.

The V gene is TRBV7-8, the J gene TRBJ2-7; no firm D call. V lost 1 base, J lost 5 bases, and 15 bases lay in between. The V gene's germline CDR1 is SGHVS and CDR2 FQNEAQ. This CDR3 has 15 residues. Here the CDR3 DNA reads TGTGCCAGCAGCTTAGACAGAAGGTCTTCCAACGAGCAGTACTTC. Translated, it gives CASSLDRRSSNEQYF. Full variable domain (missing parts from reference TRBV7-8 and TRBJ2-7): GAGVSQSPRYKVAKRGQDVALRCDPISGHVSLFWYQQALGQGPEFLTYFQNEAQLDKSGLPSDRFFAERPEGSVSTLKIQRTQQEDSAVYLCASSLDRRSSNEQYFGPGTRLTVT.

The chain couples TRBV5-3 to TRBJ2-7, with 13 nucleotides matching TRBD2. TRBV5-3 is an open reading frame whose function is uncertain. The trim removed 4 bases at V and 6 bases at J, leaving 10 bases unmatched. The CDR3 totals 16 residues. CDR3 sequence (DNA): TGTGCCAGAAGCAGGACTAGCGGGAGCCAATCGGGCGAGCAGTACTTC. It specifies CARSRTSGSQSGEQYF.

The V call is TRBV5-4, the J call TRBJ2-3; 8 bases are a match to TRBD2. The germline V gene has CDR1 SGHNT and CDR2 YYREEE (reference sequence). V lost 3 bases and J lost 5; bases outside the gene matches: 5. The CDR3 loop spans 14 amino acids. CDR3 bases: TGTGCCAGCAGCTCCTTGGCGGGGGGAGATACGCAGTATTTT. Translated: CASSSLAGGDTQYF. Full variable domain (outside the CDR3, taken from reference TRBV5-4 and TRBJ2-3): ETGVTQSPTHLIKTRGQQVTLRCSSQSGHNTVSWYQQALGQGPQFIFQYYREEENGRGNFPPRFSGLQFPNYSSELNVNALELDDSALYLCASSSLAGGDTQYFGPGTRLTVL.

The V and J genes are TRBV7-9 and TRBJ1-3; a weak D match, TRBD1 (5 bases). This CDR3 comprises 13 residues. The ends were cut back, 8 bases at V and 1 base at J, with 9 bases in the middle. The germline V gene has CDR1 SEHNR and CDR2 FQNEAQ (reference sequence). The CDR3 spells CASEQESGNTIYF. The CDR3 DNA follows: TGTGCCAGCGAACAGGAATCTGGAAACACCATATATTTT.

This chain connects TRBV5-1 to TRBJ2-5, with TRBD2 as a possible D gene (6 bases). CDR1 and CDR2 from the germline V gene are SGHRS and YFSETQ. Trimming stripped 3 bases from V and 12 bases from J, with 18 bases between. The CDR3 is 13 residues long. The CDR3 DNA sequence: TGCGCCAGCAGCTCTCCGGGACTTAACTTGAAGTACTTC. Amino acid sequence: CASSSPGLNLKYF.

This clone has only a few counts. The rearrangement joins TRBV11-2 to TRBJ2-5, with D tentatively TRBD1 (6 bases). Judging by the DNA end, TRBJ2-7 fits better; the J call may be wrong. Germline CDR1 reads SGHAT; CDR2 reads FQNNGV. CDR3 size: 13 residues. For the CDR3, the DNA is TGTGCCAGCAGCCTAGCTAGGGGGAACGAGCAGTACTTC. This codes for CASSLARGNEQYF.

The rearrangement links TRBV11-3 to TRBJ2-5; the match to TRBD1 covers 9 bases. V lost 5 bases, J lost 4 bases, and 2 bases stayed unmatched. The CDR3 consists of 13 residues. Germline lookup yields CDR1 SGHNT and CDR2 YENEEA. The CDR3 here is CASSKTGGETQYF. The CDR3 DNA follows: TGTGCCAGCAGCAAGACAGGGGGAGAGACCCAGTACTTC.

This chain connects TRBV4-2 to TRBJ2-7, with 10 bases identical to TRBD2. The CDR3 has 17 amino acids. Germline assignment: CDR1 LGHNA and CDR2 YNFKEQ. The V segment lost 1 base and the J segment 2 bases; nucleotides outside the gene matches: 8. The CDR3 is CASSQGRRTSGTYEQYF. The CDR3 bases are TGTGCCAGCAGCCAAGGAAGAAGGACTAGCGGAACCTACGAGCAGTACTTC.

The genes are TRBV6-6 and TRBJ2-1, with 8 bases fitting TRBD2. CDR1 is MNHNY and CDR2 is SVGAGI in the germline V gene (reference sequence). Unmatched junction bases numbered 8, after V lost 2 bases and J lost 8 bases. The CDR3 covers 15 residues. The CDR3, as DNA: TGTGCCAGCAGTTACGGGACGGGAGGGCCGGATGAGCAGTTCTTC. Translation: CASSYGTGGPDEQFF.

The rearrangement uses TRBV6-5 and TRBJ2-7; D might be TRBD1 (7 bases). CDR1 MNHEY and CDR2 SVGAGI come from the germline V gene. This CDR3 is built from 13 residues. The germline V and J ends were trimmed by 2 bases and 11 bases, with 16 bases remaining between them. CDR3 loop: CASSYGPRGEKYF. DNA for the CDR3: TGTGCCAGCAGTTACGGACCCAGGGGGGAGAAGTACTTC.

A few counts support this clone. This sequence joins TRBV7-7 and TRBJ1-1; TRBD1 might be the D (6 bases). V lost 5 bases and J 1 base, leaving 11 bases between the germline ends. The CDR3 loop spans 14 amino acids. The germline CDR1 and CDR2 sequences are SSHAT and FNYEAQ (reference sequence). The CDR3 reads CASSPSTGNTEAFF. The CDR3 DNA follows: TGTGCCAGCAGCCCCTCGACAGGGAACACTGAAGCTTTCTTT.

The rearrangement joins TRBV27 to TRBJ1-5; 10 bases are shared with TRBD1. Trimming cost V 3 bases and J 2 bases; bases outside gene matches: 1. From germline, CDR1 is MNHEY and CDR2 SMNVEV (reference sequence). This CDR3 contains 15 residues. The CDR3 nucleotides read TGTGCCAGCAGTTTGGGGACAGGGGGCAATCAGCCCCAGCATTTT. Protein product: CASSLGTGGNQPQHF.

The CDR3 reads CAISVRTSGFDNEQFF. The CDR3 nucleotides are TGTGCCATCAGTGTAAGGACTAGCGGCTTTGACAATGAGCAGTTCTTC. The chain employs TRBV10-3 and TRBJ2-1, with 10 bases aligning to TRBD2. V was clipped by 4 bases and J by 5 bases; unmatched bases: 8. CDR1 and CDR2 from the germline V gene are ENHRY and SYGVKD. The CDR3 runs to 16 residues.